What follows are 32 T cell receptor beta chains derived from one specimen sequenced in a study of blood T cell repertoires in COVID-19. The data were produced by immunoSEQ multiplex PCR, yet TCRdb's version contains in-frame clones alone and is incomplete. The sample lists approximately 270,000 clones, approximately 90% occurring once. Sequencing was carried out using PBMCs or T cells enriched from blood (not recorded which). These TCRs come from a man in his forties or fifties who had been exposed to COVID-19.

This sequence joins TRBV5-1 and TRBJ1-6; D is possibly TRBD1 (6 bases). The CDR3 has 13 residues. Deletions cut 5 bases from V and 5 bases from J, with 8 bases between. Germline V gene sequence: CDR1 SGHRS, CDR2 YFSETQ. The CDR3, as DNA: TGCGCCAGCAGACCAGGGGATAATTCACCCCTCCACTTT. The encoded protein is CASRPGDNSPLHF.

The chain combines TRBV24-1 with TRBJ2-1, with D possibly being TRBD1 (5 bases). Trimming pared 9 bases from V and 8 bases from J, leaving 22 bases between. CDR1 is KGHDR and CDR2 is SFDVKD in the germline V gene. The CDR3 consists of 15 residues. The CDR3 loop is CATGADGKRLDEQFF. CDR3 sequence (DNA): TGTGCCACCGGGGCCGATGGGAAAAGATTGGATGAGCAGTTCTTC.

V gene TRBV5-4 combines with J gene TRBJ1-1, with TRBD1 as a possible D gene (5 bases). The CDR3 loop spans 13 amino acids. Trimming removed 6 bases from V and 1 base from J, with 10 bases in between. Germline assignment: CDR1 SGHNT and CDR2 YYREEE (reference sequence). This chain's CDR3 is CASNPGQNTEAFF. Here the CDR3 DNA reads TGTGCCAGCAACCCTGGACAGAACACTGAAGCTTTCTTT.

This clone showed up just once. The rearrangement links TRBV7-2 to TRBJ2-2, with 7 bases that match TRBD1. The CDR3 covers 14 residues. The V gene's germline CDR1 is SGHTA and CDR2 FQGNSA. The ends lost 10 bases at V and 0 bases at J; junction bases unmatched: 5. CDR3 bases: TGTGCCACCACTACAGGGGCGAACACCGGGGAGCTGTTTTTT. It specifies CATTTGANTGELFF.

The chain is built from TRBV10-3 and TRBJ2-2; 13 bases agree with TRBD2. The CDR3 contains 15 residues. Trimming removed 7 bases from V and 4 bases from J; junction bases left unmatched: 3. Germline-derived CDR1 and CDR2 are ENHRY and SYGVKD. The CDR3 DNA follows: TGTGCCATCACCAGACTAGCGGGAGGCACCGGGGAGCTGTTTTTT. Translating gives CAITRLAGGTGELFF.

This chain connects TRBV24-1 to TRBJ2-7; possible D gene TRBD2, 5 bases. The CDR3 length is 14 residues. Trimming removed 3 bases from V and 1 base from J, with 9 bases in between. CDR1 is KGHDR, CDR2 SFDVKD, per germline. CDR3 bases: TGTGCCACCAGTGATCCCGGGGTATCCTACGAGCAGTACTTC. It codes for CATSDPGVSYEQYF.

V is TRBV7-3 and J is TRBJ2-1; D is perhaps TRBD2 (5 bases). Germline V gene lookup returns CDR1 SGHTA and CDR2 FQGTGA. The CDR3 loop spans 13 amino acids. The V and J ends lost 4 bases and 5 bases respectively, with 9 bases between them. As DNA, the CDR3 is TGTGCCAGCAGCTCAACACTAGACAATGAGCAGTTCTTC. Protein product: CASSSTLDNEQFF.

This rearrangement joins TRBV5-1 to TRBJ2-5; 12 nucleotides line up with TRBD2. Germline V gives CDR1 SGHRS, CDR2 YFSETQ. The CDR3 totals 15 residues. J was trimmed by 3 bases and V by 3 bases; bases with no gene match: 3. CDR3 amino acids: CASSSRTSGKETQYF. The DNA of the CDR3 is TGCGCCAGCAGCTCCCGGACTAGCGGGAAAGAGACCCAGTACTTC.

V usage is TRBV24-1 and J usage is TRBJ2-3, with D possibly being TRBD2 (6 bases). V lost 2 bases and J lost 2, with 13 bases in between. Per germline, CDR1 KGHDR and CDR2 SFDVKD. This CDR3 has 16 amino acids. CDR3 bases: TGTGCCACCAGTGATTCGAGGAGGGGTAACACAGATACGCAGTATTTT. Its protein is CATSDSRRGNTDTQYF.

The rearrangement joins TRBV30 to TRBJ2-2; 7 bases align to TRBD1. The length of the CDR3 is 14 residues. Germline-derived CDR1 and CDR2 are GTSNPN and SVGIG (reference sequence). Losses at the gene ends were 3 bases for V and 1 base for J; bases not matched to a gene: 2. In DNA form, the CDR3 reads TGTGCCTGGAGAGGGACAGAGAACACCGGGGAGCTGTTTTTT. As protein: CAWRGTENTGELFF.

The CDR3 loop reads CASSITGGHTEAFF. The DNA of the CDR3 is TGTGCCAGTAGTATAACCGGGGGTCACACTGAAGCTTTCTTT. The V call is TRBV19, the J call TRBJ1-1; tentatively, D is TRBD1 (5 bases). CDR3 length equals 14 residues. The germline V and J ends were trimmed by 2 bases and 3 bases, with 10 bases remaining between them. CDR1 and CDR2 from the germline V gene are LNHDA and SQIVND (reference sequence).

This chain connects TRBV7-8 to TRBJ1-3, with 7 nucleotides matching TRBD1. Germline V gene data show CDR1 as SGHVS and CDR2 as FQNEAQ. The trim removed 0 bases at V and 0 bases at J, leaving 5 bases unmatched. This CDR3 contains 17 residues. For the CDR3, the DNA is TGTGCCAGCAGCTTAGCGGGGACAGTGAGCTCTGGAAACACCATATATTTT. Translating gives CASSLAGTVSSGNTIYF.

The gene calls are TRBV5-4 and TRBJ2-5; TRBD2 aligns across 9 bases. Germline-derived CDR1 and CDR2 are SGHNT and YYREEE (reference sequence). V lost 4 bases, J lost 4 bases, and 5 bases stayed unmatched. The CDR3 is made up of 14 amino acids. CDR3 in DNA: TGTGCCAGCAGCATTGGACTAGCGTTAGAGACCCAGTACTTC. It specifies CASSIGLALETQYF.

The V call is TRBV10-3, the J call TRBJ2-1, with unresolved D. The V end lost 2 bases, the J end lost 5 bases, and 13 bases lay between the germline ends. This CDR3 comprises 15 residues. The germline V gene has CDR1 ENHRY and CDR2 SYGVKD. CDR3 sequence reads: CAISELTSTNNEQFF. The CDR3 nucleotides read TGTGCCATCAGTGAGCTCACTTCTACCAACAATGAGCAGTTCTTC.

The chain employs TRBV10-3 and TRBJ2-7; 9 bases fit TRBD1. After removal of 3 bases from V and 4 bases from J, the junction contained 16 bases not matched to a gene. CDR1 is ENHRY, CDR2 SYGVKD, per germline. This CDR3 spans 18 amino acids. The CDR3 spells CAISEIRVGNRGPYEQYF. As DNA, the CDR3 is TGTGCCATCAGTGAAATAAGGGTTGGGAACAGGGGGCCTTACGAGCAGTACTTC.

This chain joins TRBV11-2 and TRBJ2-4; 10 nucleotides line up with TRBD2. V was clipped by 0 bases and J by 1 base; unmatched bases: 9. The V gene's germline CDR1 is SGHAT and CDR2 FQNNGV. This CDR3 region has 19 residues. The CDR3 loop is CASSLELAGIWVAKNIQYF. CDR3 nucleotide sequence: TGTGCCAGCAGCTTAGAACTAGCGGGAATTTGGGTGGCCAAAAACATTCAGTACTTC.

The gene calls are TRBV28 and TRBJ2-3; D perhaps matches TRBD2 (6 bases). The length of the CDR3 is 15 residues. Germline V gene data show CDR1 as MDHEN and CDR2 as SYDVKM. With 6 bases removed from V and 3 bases from J, the gap between germline ends came to 16 bases. The DNA of the CDR3 is TGTGCCAGCAGCACCCCGGGAGTTCGTACAGATACGCAGTATTTT. Translating it yields CASSTPGVRTDTQYF.

The chain joins TRBV11-2 to TRBJ2-5; the D is unclear. Germline-derived CDR1 and CDR2 are SGHAT and FQNNGV. V was clipped by 2 bases and J by 5 bases, with 12 bases between them. The CDR3 contains 14 residues. Here the CDR3 DNA reads TGTGCCAGCAGCTTATTGTACAGCCAGGAGACCCAGTACTTC. Translated: CASSLLYSQETQYF.

The V call is TRBV28, the J call TRBJ1-4; 12 bases match TRBD1. V gave up 6 bases and J gave up 6 bases; unmatched junction bases: 11. The CDR3 contains 17 residues. Germline-derived CDR1 and CDR2 are MDHEN and SYDVKM. The CDR3 loop reads CASRSPGQGASYEKLFF. For the CDR3, the DNA is TGTGCCAGCAGATCCCCGGGACAGGGGGCTTCGTATGAAAAACTGTTTTTT. Complete variable domain (other parts from reference TRBV28 and TRBJ1-4): DVKVTQSSRYLVKRTGEKVFLECVQDMDHENMFWYRQDPGLGLRLIYFSYDVKMKEKGDIPEGYSVSREKKERFSLILESASTNQTSMYLCASRSPGQGASYEKLFFGSGTQLSVL.

The CDR3 here is CASSLDTLAADTQYF. The CDR3 DNA sequence: TGTGCCAGCAGCCTTGATACTCTAGCCGCAGATACGCAGTATTTT. V usage is TRBV5-4 and J usage is TRBJ2-3, with D tentatively TRBD2 (5 bases). Germline V gene lookup returns CDR1 SGHNT and CDR2 YYREEE (reference sequence). There are 15 residues in the CDR3. Trimming shortened V by 4 bases and J by 4 bases, and 16 bases separated the two germline ends.

This chain uses TRBV9 with TRBJ2-7, with TRBD2 as a possible D gene (5 bases). Germline assignment: CDR1 SGDLS and CDR2 YYNGEE. Trimming took 0 bases from V and 3 from J, leaving 10 bases between them. The CDR3 length is 14 residues. The CDR3 DNA reads TGTGCCAGCAGCGTAGCTACCAGCGGCTACGAGCAGTACTTC. Encoded protein: CASSVATSGYEQYF. Complete variable domain (other parts from reference TRBV9 and TRBJ2-7): DSGVTQTPKHLITATGQRVTLRCSPRSGDLSVYWYQQSLDQGLQFLIQYYNGEERAKGNILERFSAQQFPDLHSELNLSSLELGDSALYFCASSVATSGYEQYFGPGTRLTVT.

The chain carries TRBV28 and TRBJ2-1; a possible D gene is TRBD2 (5 bases). V was clipped by 3 bases and J by 7 bases, with 13 bases between them. The CDR3 runs 14 residues. The V gene's germline CDR1 is MDHEN and CDR2 SYDVKM. The chain's CDR3 is CASSFGGLNNEQFF. The CDR3 bases are TGTGCCAGCAGTTTCGGCGGGCTGAATAATGAGCAGTTCTTC.

The V gene is TRBV19, the J gene TRBJ2-7; the D gene is possibly TRBD2 (5 bases). V was pared by 5 bases and J by 6 bases, with 11 bases between. Germline V gene lookup returns CDR1 LNHDA and CDR2 SQIVND (reference sequence). CDR3 length equals 12 residues. The CDR3 spells CASSAVGGEQYF. CDR3 nucleotide sequence: TGTGCCAGTAGTGCCGTCGGAGGCGAGCAGTACTTC.

The J gene is TRBJ1-5, the V gene TRBV24-1; D remains unclear. CDR3 length equals 13 residues. Between the trimmed V and J ends, which lost 12 bases and 6 bases, there was a span of 17 bases. CDR1 KGHDR and CDR2 SFDVKD come from the germline V gene. This CDR3 is CAPLRGSFQPQHF. As DNA, the CDR3 is TGTGCCCCCTTGCGCGGGAGCTTTCAGCCCCAGCATTTT.

The V and J genes are TRBV11-2 and TRBJ2-6; D remains ambiguous. Germline V gene lookup returns CDR1 SGHAT and CDR2 FQNNGV. This CDR3 comprises 17 residues. Trimming removed 1 base at V and 4 bases at J, with 14 bases between. The CDR3 spells CASSLVGLQAGANVLTF. In DNA, the CDR3 is TGTGCCAGCAGCTTAGTGGGTCTGCAGGCGGGGGCCAACGTCCTGACTTTC.

The chain joins TRBV6-5 to TRBJ2-3; 11 bases align to TRBD2. The CDR3 spans 13 residues. V shed 9 bases and J 3 bases; nucleotides not matched to a gene: 2. CDR1 is MNHEY and CDR2 is SVGAGI in the germline V gene. The CDR3 DNA follows: TGTGCCAGTGTAGCGGGAGGGACAGATACGCAGTATTTT. It translates to CASVAGGTDTQYF.

This chain joins TRBV10-2 and TRBJ2-1; a weak D match, TRBD1 (6 bases). The germline CDR1 and CDR2 sequences are WSHSY and SAAADI. CDR3 length equals 13 residues. V was pared by 6 bases and J by 4 bases, with 10 bases between. DNA for the CDR3: TGCGCCAGCAGCGGGACACCTTACAATGAGCAGTTCTTC. This codes for CASSGTPYNEQFF.

The CDR3 DNA follows: TGTGCTACACTAGCGGGAGAGACCCAGTACTTC. Its protein is CATLAGETQYF. The genes are TRBV19 and TRBJ2-5, with 9 bases fitting TRBD2. The germline CDR1 and CDR2 sequences are LNHDA and SQIVND (reference sequence). The CDR3 is 11 amino acids.

The gene calls are TRBV12-3 or TRBV12-4 and TRBJ1-2, with D uncertain. With 6 bases removed from V and 3 bases from J, the gap between germline ends came to 8 bases. The CDR3 is 12 amino acids. The CDR3 DNA follows: TGTGCCAGCAGGCTGACTGACTATGGCTACACCTTC. It codes for CASRLTDYGYTF.

CDR3 DNA sequence: TGTGCCACCAGCAGAGATAGTCGGCGGGGGGAGACCCAGTACTTC. This translates into CATSRDSRRGETQYF. This rearrangement joins TRBV15 to TRBJ2-5; 7 nucleotides align to TRBD2. V was pared by 0 bases and J by 5 bases, with 6 bases of the junction left unmatched. The CDR3 spans 15 residues. Germline V gene sequence: CDR1 LNHNV, CDR2 YYDKDF (reference sequence).

V is TRBV27 and J is TRBJ1-1, with a weak D call TRBD1 (5 bases). In germline, CDR1 is MNHEY, CDR2 SMNVEV (reference sequence). CDR3 length: 13 residues. Trimming pared 7 bases from V and 2 bases from J, leaving 11 bases between. The CDR3 nucleotides are TGTGCCAGCACCTTACAGGTTAACACTGAAGCTTTCTTT. Translated, it gives CASTLQVNTEAFF.

The rearrangement joins TRBV5-1 to TRBJ2-1; D is perhaps TRBD1 (5 bases). V was pared by 0 bases and J by 10 bases, with 11 bases between. Germline CDR1 SGHRS, CDR2 YFSETQ. This CDR3 region has 13 residues. The CDR3 here is CASSLVGLGEQFF. In nucleotides, the CDR3 is TGCGCCAGCAGCTTGGTGGGGCTAGGGGAGCAGTTCTTC.